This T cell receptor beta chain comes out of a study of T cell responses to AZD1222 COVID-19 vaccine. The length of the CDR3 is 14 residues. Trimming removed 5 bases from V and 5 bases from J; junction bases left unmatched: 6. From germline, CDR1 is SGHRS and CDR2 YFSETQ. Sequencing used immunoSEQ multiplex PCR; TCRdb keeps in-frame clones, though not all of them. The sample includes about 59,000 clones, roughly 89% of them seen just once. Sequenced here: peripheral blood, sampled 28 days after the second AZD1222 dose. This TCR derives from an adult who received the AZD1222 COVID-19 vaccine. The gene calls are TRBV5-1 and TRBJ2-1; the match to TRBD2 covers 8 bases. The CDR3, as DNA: TGCGCCAGCAGTACAGCGGGGGCTAACAATGAGCAGTTCTTC. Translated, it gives CASSTAGANNEQFF.